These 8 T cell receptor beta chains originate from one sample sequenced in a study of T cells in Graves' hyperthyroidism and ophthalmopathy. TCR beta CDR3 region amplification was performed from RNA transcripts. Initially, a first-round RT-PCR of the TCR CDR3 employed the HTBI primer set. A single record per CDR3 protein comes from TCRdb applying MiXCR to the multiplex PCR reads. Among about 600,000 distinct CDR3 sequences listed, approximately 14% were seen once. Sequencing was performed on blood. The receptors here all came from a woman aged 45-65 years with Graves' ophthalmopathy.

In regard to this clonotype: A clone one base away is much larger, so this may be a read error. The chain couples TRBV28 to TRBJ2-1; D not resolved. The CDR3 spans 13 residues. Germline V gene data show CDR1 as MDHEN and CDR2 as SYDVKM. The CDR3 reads CASSLDLYNERFF. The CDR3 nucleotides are TGTGCCAGCAGTTTAGATCTCTACAATGAGCGGTTCTTC. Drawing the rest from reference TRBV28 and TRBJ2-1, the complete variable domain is DVKVTQSSRYLVKRTGEKVFLECVQDMDHENMFWYRQDPGLGLRLIYFSYDVKMKEKGDIPEGYSVSREKKERFSLILESASTNQTSMYLCASSLDLYNERFFGPGTRLTVL.

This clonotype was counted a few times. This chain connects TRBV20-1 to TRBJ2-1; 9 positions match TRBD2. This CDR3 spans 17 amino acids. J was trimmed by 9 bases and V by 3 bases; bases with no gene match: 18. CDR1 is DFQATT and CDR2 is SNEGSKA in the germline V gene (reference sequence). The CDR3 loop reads CSASNRASGAPGLEQFF. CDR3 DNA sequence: TGCAGTGCTAGCAATCGGGCTAGCGGGGCGCCCGGGCTTGAGCAGTTCTTC.

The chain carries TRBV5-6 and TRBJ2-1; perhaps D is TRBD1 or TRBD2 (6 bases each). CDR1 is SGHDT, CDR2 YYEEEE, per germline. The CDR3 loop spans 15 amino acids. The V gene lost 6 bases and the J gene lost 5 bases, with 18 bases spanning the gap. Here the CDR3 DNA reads TGTGCCAGCACCTCTAGCGTGGGGGGCCACAATGAGCAGTTCTTC. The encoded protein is CASTSSVGGHNEQFF.

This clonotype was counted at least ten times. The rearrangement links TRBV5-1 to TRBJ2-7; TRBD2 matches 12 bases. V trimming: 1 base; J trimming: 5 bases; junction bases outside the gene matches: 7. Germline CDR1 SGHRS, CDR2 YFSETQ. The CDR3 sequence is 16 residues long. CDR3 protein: CASSLPRLAGDNEQYF. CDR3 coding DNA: TGCGCCAGCAGCTTGCCAAGACTAGCGGGAGACAACGAGCAGTACTTC.

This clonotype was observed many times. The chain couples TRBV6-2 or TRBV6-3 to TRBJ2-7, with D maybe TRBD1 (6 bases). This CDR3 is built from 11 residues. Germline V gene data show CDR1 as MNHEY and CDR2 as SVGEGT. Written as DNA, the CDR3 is TGTGCGGCAGGGGAATTGTACGAGCAGTACTTC. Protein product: CAAGELYEQYF.

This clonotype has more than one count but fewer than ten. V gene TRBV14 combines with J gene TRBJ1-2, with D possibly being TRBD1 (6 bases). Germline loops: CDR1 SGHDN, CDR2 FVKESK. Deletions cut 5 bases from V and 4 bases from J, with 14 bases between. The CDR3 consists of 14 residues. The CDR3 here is CASSVGTGLYGYTF. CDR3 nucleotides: TGTGCCAGCAGCGTCGGCACAGGGCTCTATGGCTACACCTTC.

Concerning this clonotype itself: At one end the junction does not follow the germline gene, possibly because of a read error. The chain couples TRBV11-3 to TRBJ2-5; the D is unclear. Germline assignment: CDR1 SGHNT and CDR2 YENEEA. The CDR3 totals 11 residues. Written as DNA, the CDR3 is TGTGTCAGCAGCATCGGCGAGACCCAGTACTTC. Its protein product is CVSSIGETQYF.

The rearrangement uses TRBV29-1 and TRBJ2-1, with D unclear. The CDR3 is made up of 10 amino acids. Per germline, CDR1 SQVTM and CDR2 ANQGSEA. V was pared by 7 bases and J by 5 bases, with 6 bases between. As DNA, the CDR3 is TGCAGCGGGGGTAACAATGAGCAGTTCTTC. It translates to CSGGNNEQFF.